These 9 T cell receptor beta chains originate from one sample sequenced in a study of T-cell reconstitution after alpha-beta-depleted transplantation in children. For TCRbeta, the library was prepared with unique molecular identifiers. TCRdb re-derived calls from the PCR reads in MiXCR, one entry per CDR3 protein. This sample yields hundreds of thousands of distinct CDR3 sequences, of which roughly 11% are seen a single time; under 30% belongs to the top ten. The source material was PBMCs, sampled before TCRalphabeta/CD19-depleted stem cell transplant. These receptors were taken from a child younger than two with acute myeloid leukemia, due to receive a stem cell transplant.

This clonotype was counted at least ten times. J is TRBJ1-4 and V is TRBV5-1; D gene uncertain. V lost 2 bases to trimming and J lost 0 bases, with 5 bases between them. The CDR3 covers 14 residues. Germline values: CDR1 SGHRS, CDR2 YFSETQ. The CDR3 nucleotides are TGCGCCAGCAGCTTAAGTGCAACTAATGAAAAACTGTTTTTT. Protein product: CASSLSATNEKLFF.

CDR3 DNA: TGTGCCACCAGTGACCGAGGACGCACTGAAGCTTTCTTT. It translates to CATSDRGRTEAFF. This chain links TRBV24-1 with TRBJ1-1; D is uncertain. The CDR3 length is 13 residues. With 4 bases removed from V and 4 bases from J, the gap between germline ends came to 9 bases. CDR1 is KGHDR and CDR2 is SFDVKD in the germline V gene.

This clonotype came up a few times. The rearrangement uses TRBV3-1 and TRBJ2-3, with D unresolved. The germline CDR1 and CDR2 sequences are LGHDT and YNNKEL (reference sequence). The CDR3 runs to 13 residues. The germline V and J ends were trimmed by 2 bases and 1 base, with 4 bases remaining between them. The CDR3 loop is CASSQRGTDTQYF. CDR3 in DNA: TGTGCCAGCAGCCAACGGGGCACAGATACGCAGTATTTT.

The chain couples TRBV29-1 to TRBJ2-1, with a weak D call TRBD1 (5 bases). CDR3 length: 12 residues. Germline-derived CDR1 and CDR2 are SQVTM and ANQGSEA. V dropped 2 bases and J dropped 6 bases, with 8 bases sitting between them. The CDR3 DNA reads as TGCAGCGTTGAAAAGGGGATCAATGAGCAGTTCTTC. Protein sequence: CSVEKGINEQFF.

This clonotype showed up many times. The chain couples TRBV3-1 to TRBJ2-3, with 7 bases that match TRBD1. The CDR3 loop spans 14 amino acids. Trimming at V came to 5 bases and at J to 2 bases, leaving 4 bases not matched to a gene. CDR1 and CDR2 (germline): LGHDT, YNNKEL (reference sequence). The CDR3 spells CASSFGTVTDTQYF. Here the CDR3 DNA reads TGTGCCAGCAGCTTCGGGACAGTCACAGATACGCAGTATTTT.

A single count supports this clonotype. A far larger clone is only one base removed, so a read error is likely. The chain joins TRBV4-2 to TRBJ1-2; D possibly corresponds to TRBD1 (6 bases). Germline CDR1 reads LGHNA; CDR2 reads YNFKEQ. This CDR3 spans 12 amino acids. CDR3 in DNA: TGTGCCAGGAGCCAGGGGAGCTATGGCTACACCTTC. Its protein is CARSQGSYGYTF.

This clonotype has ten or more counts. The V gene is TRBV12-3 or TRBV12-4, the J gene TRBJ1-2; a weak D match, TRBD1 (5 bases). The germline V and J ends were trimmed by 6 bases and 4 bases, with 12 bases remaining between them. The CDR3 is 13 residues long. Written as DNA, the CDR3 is TGTGCCAGCAGCCCGGTCGGGGCCTATGGCTACACCTTC. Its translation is CASSPVGAYGYTF.

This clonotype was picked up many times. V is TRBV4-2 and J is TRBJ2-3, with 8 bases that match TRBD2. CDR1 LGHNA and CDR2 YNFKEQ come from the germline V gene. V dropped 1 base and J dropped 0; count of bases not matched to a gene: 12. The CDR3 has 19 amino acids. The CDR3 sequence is CASSQVRHGRVASTDTQYF. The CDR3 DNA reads TGTGCCAGCAGCCAAGTTCGTCACGGGAGGGTTGCTAGCACAGATACGCAGTATTTT.

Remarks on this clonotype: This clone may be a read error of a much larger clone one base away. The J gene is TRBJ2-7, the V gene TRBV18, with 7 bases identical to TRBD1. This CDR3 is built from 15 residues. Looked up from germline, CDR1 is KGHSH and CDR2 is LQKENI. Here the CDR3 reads CASSASGTAVLEQSF. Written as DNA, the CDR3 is TGTGCCAGCTCAGCTTCCGGGACAGCCGTACTGGAGCAGTCCTTC.